This TCR beta chain was retrieved from a study of cytomegalovirus exposure and HLA in healthy donors. Study findings and constraints: There were 150 to 200 TCR beta chains listed as cytomegalovirus-associated. Certain sequence variants were highly shared and formed a cluster, and this cluster was likely a sequencing artifact.

Germline V gene sequence: CDR1 MDHEN, CDR2 SYDVKM. The trim removed 5 bases at V and 5 bases at J, leaving 5 bases unmatched. This CDR3 contains 13 residues. In regard to this clone: The antigen remains undetermined.

PCR involved 60 Vbeta and 13 Jbeta primers. Here immunoSEQ multiplex PCR was the method, and the copy in TCRdb shows in-frame clones only, minus some. Among approximately 120,000 clones listed, approximately 80% were seen once. This chain uses TRBV28 with TRBJ1-2; 7 positions match TRBD1. The sample was PBMCs. This sequence was found in a man aged 35 to 55 in good health and CMV-seropositive. CDR3 protein: CASSAGTVYGYTF. The CDR3 nucleotides are TGTGCCAGCAGTGCCGGGACAGTGTATGGCTACACCTTC.